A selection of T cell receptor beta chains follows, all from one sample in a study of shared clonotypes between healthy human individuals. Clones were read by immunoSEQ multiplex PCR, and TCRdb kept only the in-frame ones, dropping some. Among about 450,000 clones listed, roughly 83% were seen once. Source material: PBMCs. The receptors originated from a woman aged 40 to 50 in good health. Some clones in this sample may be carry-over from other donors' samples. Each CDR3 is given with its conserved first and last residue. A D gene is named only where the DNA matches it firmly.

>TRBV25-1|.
CASSETPDTQYF
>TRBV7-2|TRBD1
CASSFTGGDQPQHF
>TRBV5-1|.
CASSLAGVSTDTQYF
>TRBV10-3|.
CAISEEGGTNEKLFF
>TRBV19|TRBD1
CASSDLVETGGVYEQYF
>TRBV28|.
CASSLEGYTGELFF
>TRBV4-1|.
CASSAKGFSGNTIYF
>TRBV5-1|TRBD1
CASSMTGGSYEQYF
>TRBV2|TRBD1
CASRAGTGGQQPQHF
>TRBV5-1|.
CASSLEGNTQYF
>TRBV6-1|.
CASSEFGVGSYNEQFF
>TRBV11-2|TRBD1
CASSSHRQGASNEKLFF
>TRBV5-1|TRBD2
CASSLASGGVTGELFF
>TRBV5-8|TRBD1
CASSPFGTAYNQPQHF
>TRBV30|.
CAWKGDPNIQYF
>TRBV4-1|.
CASSQDSLLGNQPQHF
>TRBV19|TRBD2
CASSSRTSVTYEQYF
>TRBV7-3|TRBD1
CAQGAPNTGELFF
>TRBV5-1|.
CASSLVGQSGTDTQYF
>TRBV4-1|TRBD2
CASSQVGASGSEQFF
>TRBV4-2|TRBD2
CASSSGREPASEQYF
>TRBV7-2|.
CASSQGYGGGYIQYF
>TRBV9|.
CASSVEESPETDTQYF
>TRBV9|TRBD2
CASSPRLAGGLRYEQYF
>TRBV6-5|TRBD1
CASSLTGYTGELFF
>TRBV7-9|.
CASTREVDFQETQYF
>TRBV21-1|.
CARKEERQYGLYNEQFF
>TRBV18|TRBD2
CASSRQLAGHPGELFF
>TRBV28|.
CASSSRGGEVSKLFF
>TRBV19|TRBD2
CASSRAGGSSHNEQFF
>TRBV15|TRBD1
CATSRDSYYGYTF
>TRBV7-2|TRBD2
CASSLRLAGGRDYEQYF
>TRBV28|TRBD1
CASSPPTGLETQYF
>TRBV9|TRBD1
CASSVEGTGHEKLFF
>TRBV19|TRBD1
CASSYRTGGEKLFF
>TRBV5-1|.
CASSFSGTNTGELFF
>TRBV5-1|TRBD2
CASSETSGRVTQYF
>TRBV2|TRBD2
CASSGLAAEQFF
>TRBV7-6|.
CASSPNSGFPYGYTF
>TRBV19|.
CASSVVMRTEAFF
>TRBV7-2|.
CASSSTSVPPRTEAFF
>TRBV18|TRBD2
CASSPELAGGGNEQFF
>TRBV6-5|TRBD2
CASSLTSGPVNEQFF
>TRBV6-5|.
CASRPFERETQYF
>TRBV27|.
CASSTRQGHTEAFF
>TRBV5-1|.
CASSLVGLESSYEQYF